This T cell receptor beta chain originates from a study of shared clonotypes between healthy human individuals. In the case of this clone: Its antigen is undetermined.

Whole-study findings and limits: Owing to a small donor count, the genetic and exposure-history diversity represented was limited.

The protocol was immunoSEQ multiplex PCR, while the TCRdb copy is restricted to in-frame clones and leaves out a portion. This table holds around 510,000 clones, just over 75% found once. The sample consisted of PBMCs. The source of this sequence is a middle-aged woman in good health. Some clones in this sample may be carry-over from other donors' samples.

CDR3 DNA sequence: TGTGCCAGCCAACCAAGCGGTTCCACAGGCGAGCAGTACTTC. Its translation: CASQPSGSTGEQYF. This chain joins TRBV9 and TRBJ2-7; D may correspond to TRBD1 or TRBD2 (5 bases each). The CDR3 runs to 14 residues. Germline V gene data show CDR1 as SGDLS and CDR2 as YYNGEE. Trimming left V 7 bases short and J 6 bases short, with 20 bases between. The full variable domain, in which reference TRBV9 and TRBJ2-7 provide the parts outside the CDR3, is DSGVTQTPKHLITATGQRVTLRCSPRSGDLSVYWYQQSLDQGLQFLIQYYNGEERAKGNILERFSAQQFPDLHSELNLSSLELGDSALYFCASQPSGSTGEQYFGPGTRLTVT.